This TCR beta chain came from a study of shared clonotypes between healthy human individuals. Study details: In total, the donors were a couple of women and a few men aged 18 to 49. Plates per donor: three CD4 naive, three CD4 memory, two CD8 naive, one CD8 memory. Study findings and constraints: Researchers found naive subsets generally carried larger estimated richness than memory subsets.

The V gene's germline CDR1 is MGHRA and CDR2 YSYEKL. This CDR3 is built from 18 residues. Trimming removed 0 bases from V and 2 bases from J, with 19 bases in between. It was about 180 ng DNA, 31,000 or so T cell genomes, that sorted-subset replicate PCRs used. The method was immunoSEQ multiplex PCR; TCRdb's version includes in-frame clones alone and lacks a portion of them. The sample carries some 2 million clones, roughly 94% recorded once. In regard to this clone: Its target is unknown.

The sequencing sample was made of naive CD4+ T cells sorted from blood. As for subset: CD45RA+ positively selected. The chain combines TRBV4-1 with TRBJ1-2; D is unresolved. This sequence was found in a young man in good health. CDR3 DNA: TGCGCCAGCAGCCAAGAATATGGCAGTACAATTGAAAACTATGGCTACACCTTC. This translates into CASSQEYGSTIENYGYTF.